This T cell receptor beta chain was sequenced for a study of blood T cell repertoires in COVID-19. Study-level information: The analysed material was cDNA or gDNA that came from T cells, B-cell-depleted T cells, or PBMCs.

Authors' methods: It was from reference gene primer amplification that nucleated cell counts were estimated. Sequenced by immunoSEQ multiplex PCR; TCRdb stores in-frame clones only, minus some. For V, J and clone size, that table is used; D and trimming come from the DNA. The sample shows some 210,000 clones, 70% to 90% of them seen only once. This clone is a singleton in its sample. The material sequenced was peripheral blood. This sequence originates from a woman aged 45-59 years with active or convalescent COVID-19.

Here the CDR3 DNA reads TGTGCCAGTAGTACAAGGAGCGGGGTGGGCACTGAAGCTTTCTTT. As protein: CASSTRSGVGTEAFF. J is TRBJ1-1 and V is TRBV19, with no clear D. The CDR3 length is 15 residues. V was shortened by 4 bases and J by 4 bases, with 16 bases between the two germline ends. The germline V gene has CDR1 LNHDA and CDR2 SQIVND (reference sequence).